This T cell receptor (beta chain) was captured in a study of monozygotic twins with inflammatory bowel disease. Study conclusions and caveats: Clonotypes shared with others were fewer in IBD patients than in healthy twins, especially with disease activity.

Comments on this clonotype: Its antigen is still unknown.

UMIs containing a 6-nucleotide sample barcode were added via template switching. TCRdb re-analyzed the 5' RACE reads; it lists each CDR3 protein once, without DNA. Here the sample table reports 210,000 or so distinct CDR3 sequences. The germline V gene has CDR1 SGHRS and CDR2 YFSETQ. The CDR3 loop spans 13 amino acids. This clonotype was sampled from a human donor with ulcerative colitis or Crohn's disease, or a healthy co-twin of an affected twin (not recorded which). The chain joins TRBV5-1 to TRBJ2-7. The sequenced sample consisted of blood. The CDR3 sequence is CASSVDNRYEQYF.